There are a few counts of the clone carrying this TCR beta chain. Antigen unknown. V dropped 6 bases and J dropped 3 bases, with 12 bases sitting between them. The CDR3 has 14 amino acids. The germline V gene encodes CDR1 MDHEN and CDR2 SYDVKM. Repertoires were generated with immunoSEQ multiplex PCR, while TCRdb's copy carries only in-frame clones and drops some. The sample has 65,000 to 80,000 clones, approximately 83% seen once. This record comes from a study of OX40 agonist ivuxolimab in advanced cancers. Looking at the study overall: A male proportion of about 84% was recorded, with mean age approximately 56 years and range roughly 20 to 90.

Study-level findings and limits: CD4+ and CD8+ T cells in blood underwent clonal expansion by week 6 at 0.1 to 3.0 mg/kg. In general, CD8+ T cells held more expanded clones than CD4+ did, on average.

J is TRBJ2-4 and V is TRBV28, with D perhaps matching TRBD1 (6 bases). Sequencing used CD4+ or CD8+ T cells sorted from blood, obtained in a trial of the OX40 agonist ivuxolimab. This TCR came from an adult with an advanced solid tumor such as melanoma, head and neck, liver or kidney cancer. In nucleotides, the CDR3 is TGTGCCAGCAGCCCAGGGGAGTTCAAAAACATTCAGTACTTC. Protein product: CASSPGEFKNIQYF.